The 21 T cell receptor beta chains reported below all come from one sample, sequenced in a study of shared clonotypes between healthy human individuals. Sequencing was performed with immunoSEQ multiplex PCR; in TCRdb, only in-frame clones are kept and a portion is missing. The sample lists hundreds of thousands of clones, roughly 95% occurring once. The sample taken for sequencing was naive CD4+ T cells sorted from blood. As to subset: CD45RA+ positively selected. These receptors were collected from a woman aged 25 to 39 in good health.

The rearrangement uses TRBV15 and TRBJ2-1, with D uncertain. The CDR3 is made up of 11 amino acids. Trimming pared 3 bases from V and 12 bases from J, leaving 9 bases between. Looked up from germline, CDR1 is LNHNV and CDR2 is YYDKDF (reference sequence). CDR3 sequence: CATSSRSGQFF. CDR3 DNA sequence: TGTGCCACCAGCAGCAGGTCGGGGCAGTTCTTC.

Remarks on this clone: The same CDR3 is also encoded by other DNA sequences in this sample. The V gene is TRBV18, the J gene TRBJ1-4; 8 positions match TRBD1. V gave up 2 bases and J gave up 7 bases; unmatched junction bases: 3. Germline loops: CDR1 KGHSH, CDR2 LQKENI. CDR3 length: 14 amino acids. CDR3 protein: CASSPDRGGEKLFF. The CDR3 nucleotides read TGTGCCAGCTCACCAGACAGGGGTGGTGAAAAACTGTTTTTT.

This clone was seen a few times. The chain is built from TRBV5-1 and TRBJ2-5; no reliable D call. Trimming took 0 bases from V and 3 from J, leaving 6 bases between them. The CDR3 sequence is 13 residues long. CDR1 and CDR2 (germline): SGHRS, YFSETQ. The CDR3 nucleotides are TGCGCCAGCAGCTTGGGACGGAAAGAGACCCAGTACTTC. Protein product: CASSLGRKETQYF.

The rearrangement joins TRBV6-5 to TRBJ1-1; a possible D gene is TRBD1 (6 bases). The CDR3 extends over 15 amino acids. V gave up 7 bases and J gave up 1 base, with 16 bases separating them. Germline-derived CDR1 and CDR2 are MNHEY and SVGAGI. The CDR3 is CASKKAGARNTEAFF. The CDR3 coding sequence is TGTGCCAGCAAAAAAGCGGGGGCTCGGAACACTGAAGCTTTCTTT.

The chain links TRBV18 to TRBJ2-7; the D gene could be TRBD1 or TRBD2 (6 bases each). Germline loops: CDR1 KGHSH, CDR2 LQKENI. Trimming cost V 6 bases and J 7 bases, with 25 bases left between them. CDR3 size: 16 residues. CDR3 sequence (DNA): TGTGCCAGCTCGCAGAACGATCCGGGAACAGGGACTGAGCAGTACTTC. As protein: CASSQNDPGTGTEQYF.

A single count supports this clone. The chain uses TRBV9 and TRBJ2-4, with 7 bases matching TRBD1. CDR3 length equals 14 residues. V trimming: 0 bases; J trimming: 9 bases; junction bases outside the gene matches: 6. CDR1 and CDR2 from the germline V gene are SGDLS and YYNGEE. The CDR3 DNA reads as TGTGCCAGCAGCGTAGAGTCAGGGGGTGCCATTCAGTACTTC. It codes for CASSVESGGAIQYF. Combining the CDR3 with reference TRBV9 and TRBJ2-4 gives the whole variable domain DSGVTQTPKHLITATGQRVTLRCSPRSGDLSVYWYQQSLDQGLQFLIQYYNGEERAKGNILERFSAQQFPDLHSELNLSSLELGDSALYFCASSVESGGAIQYFGAGTRLSVL.

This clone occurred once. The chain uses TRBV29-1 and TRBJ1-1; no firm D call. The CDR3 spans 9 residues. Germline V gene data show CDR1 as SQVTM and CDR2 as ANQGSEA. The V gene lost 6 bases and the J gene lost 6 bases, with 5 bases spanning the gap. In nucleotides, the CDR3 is TGCAGCGTCGGGGCTGAAGCTTTCTTT. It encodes CSVGAEAFF.

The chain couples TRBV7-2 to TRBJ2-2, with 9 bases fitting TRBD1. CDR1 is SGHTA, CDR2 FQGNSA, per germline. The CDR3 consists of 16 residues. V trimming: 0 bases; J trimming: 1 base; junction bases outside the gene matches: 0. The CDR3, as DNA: TGTGCCAGCAGCTTAGCGGGACAGGGGAACACCGGGGAGCTGTTTTTT. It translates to CASSLAGQGNTGELFF.

CDR3 amino acids: CASSQEGQGINEQYF. As DNA, the CDR3 is TGCGCCAGCAGCCAAGAGGGACAGGGGATCAACGAGCAGTACTTC. The chain has TRBV4-1 and TRBJ2-7; 10 bases map to TRBD1. The CDR3 has 15 amino acids. V lost 0 bases to trimming and J lost 5 bases; unmatched junction nucleotides: 4. Germline CDR1 MGHRA, CDR2 YSYEKL.

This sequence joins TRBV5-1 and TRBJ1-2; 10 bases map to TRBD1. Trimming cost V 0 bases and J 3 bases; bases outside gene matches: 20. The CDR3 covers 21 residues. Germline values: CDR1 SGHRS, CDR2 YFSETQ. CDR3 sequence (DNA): TGCGCCAGCAGCTTGGAATCGGGGCGAAGACAGGGGGCACAACTCGACTATGGCTACACCTTC. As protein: CASSLESGRRQGAQLDYGYTF.

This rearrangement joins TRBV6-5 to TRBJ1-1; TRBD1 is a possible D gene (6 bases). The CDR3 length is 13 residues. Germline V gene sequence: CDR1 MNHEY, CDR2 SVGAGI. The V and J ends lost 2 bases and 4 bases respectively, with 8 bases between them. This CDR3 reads CASSYGGRTEAFF. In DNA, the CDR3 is TGTGCCAGCAGTTACGGGGGGCGCACTGAAGCTTTCTTT.

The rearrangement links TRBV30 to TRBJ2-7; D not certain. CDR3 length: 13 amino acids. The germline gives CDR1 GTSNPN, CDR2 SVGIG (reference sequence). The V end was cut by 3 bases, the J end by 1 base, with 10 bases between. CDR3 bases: TGTGCCTGGAGATCGTCGCGGTCCTACGAGCAGTACTTC. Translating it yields CAWRSSRSYEQYF.

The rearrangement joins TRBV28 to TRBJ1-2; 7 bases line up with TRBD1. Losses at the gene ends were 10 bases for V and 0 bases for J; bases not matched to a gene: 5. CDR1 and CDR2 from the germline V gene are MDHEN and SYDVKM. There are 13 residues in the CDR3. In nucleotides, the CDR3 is TGTGCCATCAAGGGGGCGGCTAACTATGGCTACACCTTC. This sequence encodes CAIKGAANYGYTF.

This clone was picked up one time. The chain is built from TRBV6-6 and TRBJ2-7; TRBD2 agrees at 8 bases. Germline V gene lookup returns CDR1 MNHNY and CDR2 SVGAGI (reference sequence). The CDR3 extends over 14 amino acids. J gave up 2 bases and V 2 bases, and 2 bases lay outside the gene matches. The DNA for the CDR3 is TGTGCCAGCAGTTACGCGGGAGGCCCCTACGAGCAGTACTTC. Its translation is CASSYAGGPYEQYF.

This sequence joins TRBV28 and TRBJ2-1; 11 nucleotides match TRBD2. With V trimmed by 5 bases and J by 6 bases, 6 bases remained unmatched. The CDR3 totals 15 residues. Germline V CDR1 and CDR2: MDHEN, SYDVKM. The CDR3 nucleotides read TGTGCCAGCAGTGTTTCTAGCGGGAGGATCAATGAGCAGTTCTTC. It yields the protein CASSVSSGRINEQFF.

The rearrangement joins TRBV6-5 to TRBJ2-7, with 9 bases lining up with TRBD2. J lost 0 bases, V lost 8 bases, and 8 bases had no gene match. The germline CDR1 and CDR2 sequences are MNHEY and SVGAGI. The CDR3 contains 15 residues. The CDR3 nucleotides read TGTGCCAGCGGGATGGCGGGAGGGCCCTCCTACGAGCAGTACTTC. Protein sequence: CASGMAGGPSYEQYF.

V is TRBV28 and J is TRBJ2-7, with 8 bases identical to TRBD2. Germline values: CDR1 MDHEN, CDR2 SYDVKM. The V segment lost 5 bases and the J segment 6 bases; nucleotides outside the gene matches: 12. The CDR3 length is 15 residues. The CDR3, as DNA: TGTGCCAGCAGTCCCTCCAGCGGGAGATCGGGCGAGCAGTACTTC. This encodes CASSPSSGRSGEQYF.

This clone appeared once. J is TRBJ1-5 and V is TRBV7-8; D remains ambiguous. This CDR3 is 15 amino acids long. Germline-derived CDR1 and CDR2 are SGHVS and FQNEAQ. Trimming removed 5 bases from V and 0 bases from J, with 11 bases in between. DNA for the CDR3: TGTGCCAGCAGCCCCCGAAGCTATAGCAATCAGCCCCAGCATTTT. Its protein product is CASSPRSYSNQPQHF.

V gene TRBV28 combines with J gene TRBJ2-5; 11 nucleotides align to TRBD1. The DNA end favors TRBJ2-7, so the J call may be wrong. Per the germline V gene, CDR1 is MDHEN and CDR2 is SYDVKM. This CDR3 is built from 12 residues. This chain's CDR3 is CASKGQGDEQYF. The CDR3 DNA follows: TGTGCCAGCAAGGGACAGGGGGACGAGCAGTACTTC.

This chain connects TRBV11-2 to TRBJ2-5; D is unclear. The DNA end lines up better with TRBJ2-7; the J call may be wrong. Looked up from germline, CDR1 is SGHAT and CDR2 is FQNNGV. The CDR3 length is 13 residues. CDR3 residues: CASSPQWADEQYF. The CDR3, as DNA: TGTGCCAGCAGCCCGCAGTGGGCAGACGAGCAGTACTTC.

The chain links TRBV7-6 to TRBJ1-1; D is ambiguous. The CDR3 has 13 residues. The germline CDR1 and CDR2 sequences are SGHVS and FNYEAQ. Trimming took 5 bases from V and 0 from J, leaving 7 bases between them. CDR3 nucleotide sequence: TGTGCCAGCAGCGATGGGCTGAACACTGAAGCTTTCTTT. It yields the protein CASSDGLNTEAFF. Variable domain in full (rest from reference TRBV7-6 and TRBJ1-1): GAGVSQSPRYKVTKRGQDVALRCDPISGHVSLYWYRQALGQGPEFLTYFNYEAQQDKSGLPNDRFSAERPEGSISTLTIQRTEQRDSAMYRCASSDGLNTEAFFGQGTRLTVV.